The clone carrying this T cell receptor beta chain was recorded only once. Produced via immunoSEQ multiplex PCR; TCRdb's table is partial and in-frame only. Of 15,000 to 20,000 clones in the sample, around 40% were seen once. The trim removed 3 bases at V and 11 bases at J, leaving 12 bases unmatched. The CDR3 is 15 amino acids. Germline V CDR1 and CDR2: KGHSH, LQKENI. The data were taken from a study of graft-versus-host responses after intestinal transplantation. Whole-study context: Multivisceral, liver-intestinal, or isolated intestinal grafts went to recipients. Tacrolimus and steroids were given for around 3 years to all recipients after anti-thymocyte globulin induction.

Study conclusions and caveats: Ileal or blood samples showed some GvH clones first, and such clones were also found in recipient marrow.

This clonotype was sampled from a human patient who was an organ donor for intestinal transplantation. Sequencing was performed on alloreactive CD4+ T cells from a mixed lymphocyte reaction culture, taken before transplantation. The sample's subset: CFSE-low proliferating T cells sorted from roughly 6-day pre-transplant mixed lymphocyte reaction (GvH or HvG direction). The gene calls are TRBV18 and TRBJ1-1, with 10 bases lining up with TRBD1. The CDR3 region has the DNA TGTGCCAGCTCACCTAACCGGGACAGGGGAGTCGACGCTTTCTTT. This translates into CASSPNRDRGVDAFF.